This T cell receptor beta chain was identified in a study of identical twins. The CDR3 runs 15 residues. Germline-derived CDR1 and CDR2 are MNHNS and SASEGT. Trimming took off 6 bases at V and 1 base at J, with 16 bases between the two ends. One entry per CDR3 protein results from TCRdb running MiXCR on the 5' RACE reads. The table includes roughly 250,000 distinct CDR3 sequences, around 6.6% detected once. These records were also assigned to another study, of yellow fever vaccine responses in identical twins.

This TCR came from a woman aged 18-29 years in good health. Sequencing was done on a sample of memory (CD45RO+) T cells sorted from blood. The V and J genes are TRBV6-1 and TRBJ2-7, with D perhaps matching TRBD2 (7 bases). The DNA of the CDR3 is TGTGCCAGCAGCCGGGGGGACACTAATTCCTACGAGCAGTACTTC. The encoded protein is CASSRGDTNSYEQYF.